This T cell receptor (beta chain) was found in a study of Ad26.COV2.S vaccination and SARS-CoV-2 variants. Per the germline V gene, CDR1 is SEHNR and CDR2 is FQNEAQ (reference sequence). V lost 5 bases, J lost 9 bases, and 13 bases lay in between. This CDR3 comprises 12 residues. This clone was seen just once. Only in-frame clones appear in the TCRdb table, and some are missing; sequencing was by immunoSEQ multiplex PCR. Of around 450,000 clones in the sample, roughly nine tenths are singletons; the top ten hold around 1.6%. Treatment given: around 19 received Ad26.COV2.S at low or high dose, single or two shots; roughly five received placebo; per-sample allocation not given. Vaccine and placebo recipients were sampled on day 63 after the first injection.

This chain connects TRBV7-9 to TRBJ1-1; the D gene is possibly TRBD1 (6 bases). The clonotype originates from a person between 18 and 65 years old who received the Ad26.COV2.S COVID-19 vaccine or a placebo. Material: peripheral blood, obtained in a trial of Ad26.COV2.S vaccine versus placebo. Here the CDR3 DNA reads TGTGCCAGCAGCCCGGGACAAGGGAAAGCTTTCTTT. This encodes CASSPGQGKAFF. Full variable domain (missing parts from reference TRBV7-9 and TRBJ1-1): DTGVSQNPRHKITKRGQNVTFRCDPISEHNRLYWYRQTLGQGPEFLTYFQNEAQLEKSRLLSDRFSAERPKGSFSTLEIQRTEQGDSAMYLCASSPGQGKAFFGQGTRLTVV.